This T cell receptor beta chain was identified during a study of T cell responses to AZD1222 COVID-19 vaccine. Germline V gene data show CDR1 as SGHAT and CDR2 as FQNNGV. The CDR3 runs to 13 residues. The ends were cut back, 6 bases at V and 12 bases at J, with 18 bases in the middle. Only in-frame clones appear in the TCRdb table, and some are missing; sequencing was by immunoSEQ multiplex PCR. This table holds approximately 170,000 clones, 75% to 95% found once. V usage is TRBV11-2 and J usage is TRBJ2-1; D is unresolved. The TCR originated in an adult in good health. Here the sequenced sample was peripheral blood, taken on day 0 of AZD1222 vaccination. The CDR3, as DNA: TGTGCCAGCAGAACTTATCGTGGTGGGCTGCAGTTCTTC. It encodes CASRTYRGGLQFF. Full variable domain (rest looked up from reference TRBV11-2 and TRBJ2-1): EAGVAQSPRYKIIEKRQSVAFWCNPISGHATLYWYQQILGQGPKLLIQFQNNGVVDDSQLPKDRFSAERLKGVDSTLKIQPAKLEDSAVYLCASRTYRGGLQFFGPGTRLTVL.